This T cell receptor beta chain was recorded in a study of metastatic and nonmetastatic thyroid tumors. The wider study: Comparative analysis of repertoires was undertaken across blood and tumor or nodule tissue obtained from malignant and benign thyroid patients.

Authors' processing steps: The study built a papillary thyroid cancer distant-metastasis classifier from CDR3 differences across clinicopathological groups. TCRdb re-called clones from the PCR reads using MiXCR. TCRdb, not the authors, supplied the V and J calls. This table holds 21,000 or so clones, roughly 22% found once. Among the patients, none had received any treatment before thyroid surgery. The CDR3 runs to 15 residues. Germline CDR1 reads DFQATT; CDR2 reads SNEGSKA (reference sequence). Note on this clone: An end of the junction does not agree with germline; a read error may underlie this.

This receptor was obtained from a female donor with papillary thyroid cancer or a benign thyroid nodule (not recorded which). Some clones in this sample may be carry-over from other donors' samples. The sample consisted of blood. This sequence joins TRBV20-1 and TRBJ2-3; possible D gene TRBD2, 5 bases. The CDR3 spells CSARDRLLATDTQYF. CDR3 sequence (DNA): TGCAGTGCTAGAGATAGACTACTGGCAACAGATACTCAGTATTTT.